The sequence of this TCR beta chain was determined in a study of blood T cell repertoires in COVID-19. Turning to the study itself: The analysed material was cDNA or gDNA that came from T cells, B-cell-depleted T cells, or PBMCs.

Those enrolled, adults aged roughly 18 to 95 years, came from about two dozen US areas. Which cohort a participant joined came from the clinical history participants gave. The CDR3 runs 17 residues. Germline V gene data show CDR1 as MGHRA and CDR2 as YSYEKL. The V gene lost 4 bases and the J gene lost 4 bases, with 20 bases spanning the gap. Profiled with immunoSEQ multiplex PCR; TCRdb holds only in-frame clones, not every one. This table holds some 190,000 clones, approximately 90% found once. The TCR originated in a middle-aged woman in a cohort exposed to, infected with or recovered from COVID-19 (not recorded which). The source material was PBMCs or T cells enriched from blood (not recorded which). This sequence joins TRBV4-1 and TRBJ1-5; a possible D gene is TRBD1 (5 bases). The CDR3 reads CASSPYPGLQSNQPQHF. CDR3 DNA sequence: TGCGCCAGCAGCCCTTACCCGGGACTGCAGTCGAATCAGCCCCAGCATTTT.